A selection of T cell receptor beta chains follows, all from one sample in a study of cytomegalovirus exposure and HLA in healthy donors. Assay: immunoSEQ multiplex PCR; the TCRdb copy retains only in-frame clones and omits some. This table holds some 60,000 clones, 96% found once. The specimen sequenced was PBMCs. The receptor set was obtained from a man aged 18 to 30 in good health and CMV-seronegative. CDR3s include the opening cysteine and the closing phenylalanine or tryptophan.

>TRBV6-1
CASSESDRGITGELFF
>TRBV7-6
CASSLHRLLAGDNEQFF
>TRBV28
CASSPPVLAVQETQYF
>TRBV7-2
CASSSQASPYNEQFF
>TRBV30
CAWSRQVYEQYF
>TRBV4-1
CASSQDGGERRGGPNTGELFF
>TRBV5-5
CASSSSGIIQDTQYF
>TRBV27
CASRMATDTQYF
>TRBV29-1
CSVNRGGEQFF
>TRBV18
CASSPSDEKLFF
>TRBV11-3
CASSLGRESSYNEQFF
>TRBV6-4
CASSTDRNYEQYF
>TRBV19
CASSISGQGSYEQYF
>TRBV7-3
CASSPWDVGGKNIQYF
>TRBV7-9
CASSITGTGNGYTF
>TRBV4-1
CASSQDSRQQETQYF
>TRBV6-5
CASRGTSPDTQYF
>TRBV28
CASITAPGLAYNEQFF
>TRBV4-1
CASSQGRLAGGTGELFF
>TRBV27
CASSSRTSGNNEQFF
>TRBV30
CAWSGGTASNQPQHF
>TRBV19
CASSIGRDNQPQHF
>TRBV28
CASTRGGAGAGNTIYF
>TRBV6-5
CASSYSAGQGSPLHF
>TRBV6-5
CASSQGSGGKETQYF
>TRBV5-1
CASSSLDTTGELFF
>TRBV18
CASSPSEPLRPYGYTF
>TRBV5-4
CASSLGAGEQLGYTF